This entry features one T cell receptor beta chain sequence. This sample is drawn from a study of blood T cell repertoires in COVID-19. Study at large: Samples came from the United States, Italy and Spain, spanning acute and convalescent COVID-19. From T cells, B-cell-depleted T cells, or PBMCs came the material, which was cDNA or gDNA.

Sequenced by immunoSEQ multiplex PCR; TCRdb stores in-frame clones only, minus some. The sample lists under 350,000 clones, about 88% occurring once. V shed 7 bases, J shed 4 bases, and the junction held 12 bases outside the gene matches. In germline, CDR1 is MNHEY, CDR2 SVGAGI. The CDR3 has 15 residues. This TCR derives from a man between 60 and 75 years old who had recovered from COVID-19. The genes are TRBV6-5 and TRBJ1-1; TRBD1 aligns across 7 bases. Sequenced input: PBMCs or T cells enriched from blood (not recorded which). The CDR3 DNA follows: TGTGCCAGCAATCGTCAGACAGGGCTGGCCACTGAAGCTTTCTTT. This translates into CASNRQTGLATEAFF.